Presented here are 30 T cell receptor beta chains from one specimen sequenced in a study of CD8 T cells in Susac syndrome (dated by TCRdb to the late 2010s). Receptor libraries were prepared by the immunoSEQ multiplex PCR assay. RNA was extracted using the RNeasy kit, and roughly 0.5 to 1 ug of the RNA was reverse transcribed with random hexamers. Using fastp trimming at Q25 and MiXCR clonotype assembly, TCRdb reanalyzed the public sequencing data and kept in-frame beta chains. Each record represents a unique CDR3 protein, reported with the most common genes and DNA among its rows. Counted in this sample were roughly 120,000 distinct CDR3 sequences; 93% of them appeared once. The top ten constitute about 0.09% of the sample. The sequencing input was CD4+ T cells from PBMCs. The origin of the receptors is a human donor with multiple sclerosis.

CDR3 nucleotides: TGTGCCAGCAGTTCCGGTCCCAGGGGGCGCGGGGAGCTGTTTTTT. Amino acid sequence: CASSSGPRGRGELFF. V and J are TRBV6-2 or TRBV6-3 and TRBJ2-2, with 8 positions matching TRBD1. Trimming cost V 4 bases and J 7 bases; bases outside gene matches: 8. The CDR3 runs to 15 residues. Germline V gene data show CDR1 as MNHEY and CDR2 as SVGEGT.

The rearrangement joins TRBV20-1 to TRBJ2-3, with D maybe TRBD2 (6 bases). The CDR3 contains 15 residues. Germline V gene data show CDR1 as DFQATT and CDR2 as SNEGSKA (reference sequence). V lost 0 bases and J 0 bases, leaving 10 bases between the germline ends. CDR3 protein: CSARDGGPSTDTQYF. The CDR3 DNA reads TGCAGTGCTAGAGATGGAGGGCCTAGCACAGATACGCAGTATTTT.

The chain is built from TRBV20-1 and TRBJ1-5; 7 bases match TRBD1. Looked up from germline, CDR1 is DFQATT and CDR2 is SNEGSKA (reference sequence). V lost 8 bases to trimming and J lost 11 bases; unmatched junction nucleotides: 21. CDR3 length: 15 amino acids. The CDR3 DNA sequence: TGCAGTCTCGAAGCCCCACAGGGGTGGGCTAGGGCCCAGCATTTT. Amino acids: CSLEAPQGWARAQHF.

This clonotype appeared a single time. This chain connects TRBV20-1 to TRBJ2-4; tentatively, D is TRBD2 (5 bases). CDR1 and CDR2 from the germline V gene are DFQATT and SNEGSKA (reference sequence). The CDR3 has 14 residues. Trimming pared 7 bases from V and 4 bases from J, leaving 17 bases between. The CDR3, as DNA: TGCAGTGTCCCCGGGGAGCTAGGGAAAAACATTCAGTACTTC. This gives the protein CSVPGELGKNIQYF.

This clonotype was detected once. The chain recombines TRBV24-1 with TRBJ2-1; TRBD2 is a possible D gene (5 bases). Germline-derived CDR1 and CDR2 are KGHDR and SFDVKD. V lost 3 bases and J lost 0, with 14 bases in between. The CDR3 runs to 17 residues. Here the CDR3 reads CATSDARLGSSYNEQFF. CDR3 bases: TGTGCCACCAGTGATGCCCGATTGGGGAGCTCCTACAATGAGCAGTTCTTC.

This sequence joins TRBV29-1 and TRBJ1-2; a weak D match, TRBD1 (6 bases). V gave up 2 bases and J gave up 7 bases, with 8 bases separating them. This CDR3 has 11 residues. Germline-derived CDR1 and CDR2 are SQVTM and ANQGSEA. CDR3 sequence (DNA): TGCAGCGTTGAATCAGGGGCTGGCTACACCTTC. Translation gives CSVESGAGYTF.

This chain connects TRBV20-1 to TRBJ1-5; maybe TRBD1 (5 bases). CDR1 DFQATT and CDR2 SNEGSKA come from the germline V gene (reference sequence). V was clipped by 5 bases and J by 4 bases, with 9 bases between them. The CDR3 loop spans 12 amino acids. The CDR3 loop is CSAHEGNQPQHF. The DNA of the CDR3 is TGCAGTGCTCACGAGGGGAATCAGCCCCAGCATTTT.

The gene calls are TRBV6-1 and TRBJ2-4; the D gene is possibly TRBD2 (5 bases). Trimming removed 5 bases at V and 3 bases at J, with 11 bases between. Looked up from germline, CDR1 is MNHNS and CDR2 is SASEGT. The CDR3 loop spans 14 amino acids. The CDR3 loop is CASSTGVFKNIQYF. The CDR3 nucleotides read TGTGCCAGCAGTACCGGGGTCTTCAAAAACATTCAGTACTTC.

CDR3 loop: CSDGQGRSYTF. Here the CDR3 DNA reads TGCAGCGACGGGCAGGGCAGGAGCTACACCTTC. V and J are TRBV29-1 and TRBJ1-2; D is possibly TRBD1 (5 bases). Per germline, CDR1 SQVTM and CDR2 ANQGSEA. Trimming shortened V by 7 bases and J by 9 bases, and 15 bases separated the two germline ends. This CDR3 has 11 amino acids.

This clonotype has just one count. The chain is built from TRBV12-3 or TRBV12-4 and TRBJ2-3, with 7 bases lining up with TRBD1. This CDR3 is built from 16 residues. The ends lost 6 bases at V and 1 base at J; junction bases unmatched: 10. CDR3 residues: CASSPTGERGTDTQYF. The DNA of the CDR3 is TGTGCCAGCAGCCCTACAGGGGAGAGGGGCACAGATACGCAGTATTTT.

This chain connects TRBV6-5 to TRBJ1-3, with D uncertain. From germline, CDR1 is MNHEY and CDR2 SVGAGI. This CDR3 spans 15 amino acids. Trimming left V 6 bases short and J 0 bases short, with 12 bases between. CDR3 nucleotide sequence: TGTGCCAGCAGCGGACGGGCCCTCTCTGGAAACACCATATATTTT. This translates into CASSGRALSGNTIYF.

The chain uses TRBV29-1 and TRBJ1-1; 11 nucleotides match TRBD1. The CDR3 is made up of 13 amino acids. J was trimmed by 5 bases and V by 6 bases; bases with no gene match: 5. CDR1 is SQVTM and CDR2 is ANQGSEA in the germline V gene. CDR3 coding DNA: TGCAGCGTGGGACAGGGGGTGGGAACTGAAGCTTTCTTT. Translated: CSVGQGVGTEAFF.

The V call is TRBV5-4, the J call TRBJ2-1, with D hard to call. The germline V gene has CDR1 SGHNT and CDR2 YYREEE (reference sequence). The CDR3 totals 14 residues. V lost 4 bases and J 4 bases, leaving 12 bases between the germline ends. CDR3 residues: CASSPETAYNEQFF. The CDR3 DNA sequence: TGTGCCAGCAGCCCTGAAACAGCTTACAATGAGCAGTTCTTC.

The chain employs TRBV18 and TRBJ2-5; D uncertain. This CDR3 contains 13 residues. The germline V gene has CDR1 KGHSH and CDR2 LQKENI. Trimming took off 3 bases at V and 5 bases at J, with 10 bases between the two ends. The CDR3 DNA reads as TGTGCCAGCTCACCGGCAATTTATGAGACCCAGTACTTC. This codes for CASSPAIYETQYF.

The gene calls are TRBV27 and TRBJ2-7; 13 positions agree with TRBD2. The germline V gene encodes CDR1 MNHEY and CDR2 SMNVEV (reference sequence). Unmatched junction bases numbered 1, after V lost 3 bases and J lost 2 bases. CDR3 length: 15 residues. CDR3 nucleotides: TGTGCCAGCAGTTTCGGGACTAGCGGGGCCTACGAGCAGTACTTC. Protein product: CASSFGTSGAYEQYF.

The chain links TRBV7-2 to TRBJ2-1; D possibly matches TRBD1 or TRBD2 (5 bases each). The V gene lost 3 bases and the J gene lost 9 bases, with 12 bases spanning the gap. Germline CDR1 and CDR2: SGHTA and FQGNSA. CDR3 length: 13 residues. The CDR3 loop is CASSFTPGPEQFF. The CDR3 coding sequence is TGTGCCAGCAGCTTTACGCCGGGACCTGAGCAGTTCTTC.

J is TRBJ2-5 and V is TRBV6-5, with D perhaps matching TRBD2 (5 bases). The ends were cut back, 2 bases at V and 2 bases at J, with 9 bases in the middle. The CDR3 loop spans 14 amino acids. Looked up from germline, CDR1 is MNHEY and CDR2 is SVGAGI. The CDR3, as DNA: TGTGCCAGCAGTTACAATGGAGGACAAGAGACCCAGTACTTC. Translation gives CASSYNGGQETQYF.

The chain is built from TRBV13 and TRBJ1-6, with D possibly matching TRBD1 (5 bases). This CDR3 spans 15 amino acids. Trimming left V 5 bases short and J 7 bases short, with 15 bases between. Germline V gene data show CDR1 as PRHDT and CDR2 as FYEKMQ (reference sequence). The CDR3 loop is CASSTLTDYNSPLHF. CDR3 sequence (DNA): TGTGCCAGCAGCACCCTGACAGATTACAATTCACCCCTCCACTTT.

This chain links TRBV28 with TRBJ2-5; D is uncertain. Germline lookup yields CDR1 MDHEN and CDR2 SYDVKM. There are 13 residues in the CDR3. Trimming pared 5 bases from V and 4 bases from J, leaving 11 bases between. CDR3 in DNA: TGTGCCAGCAGTGTCCCTTATCTAGAGACCCAGTACTTC. It codes for CASSVPYLETQYF.

The chain combines TRBV28 with TRBJ1-2; no firm D call. Deletions cut 4 bases from V and 4 bases from J, with 13 bases between. Germline V CDR1 and CDR2: MDHEN, SYDVKM. The CDR3 consists of 14 residues. CDR3 DNA sequence: TGTGCCAGCAGTTCCCCCTTTAGCCCCTATGGCTACACCTTC. The encoded protein is CASSSPFSPYGYTF.

This clonotype was seen only once. The rearrangement links TRBV7-2 to TRBJ2-1; 7 positions agree with TRBD1. Germline-derived CDR1 and CDR2 are SGHTA and FQGNSA. The CDR3 covers 13 residues. The junction had 5 bases not matched to a gene; V was cut back by 6 bases and J by 6 bases. The CDR3 bases are TGTGCCAGCAGTTTTAAGGGGGCCAATGAGCAGTTCTTC. It translates to CASSFKGANEQFF.

CDR3 nucleotide sequence: TGTGCCAGCAGTAGGACAGGCTATAGCAATCAGCCCCAGCATTTT. Translating gives CASSRTGYSNQPQHF. The chain carries TRBV2 and TRBJ1-5, with 7 positions matching TRBD1. V shed 5 bases, J shed 0 bases, and the junction held 4 bases outside the gene matches. This CDR3 contains 15 residues. Germline V gene sequence: CDR1 SNHLY, CDR2 FYNNEI.

The chain recombines TRBV11-2 with TRBJ1-2; D not resolved. Trimming removed 1 base at V and 8 bases at J, with 17 bases between. The CDR3 length is 15 residues. Germline-derived CDR1 and CDR2 are SGHAT and FQNNGV. The CDR3 protein is CASSLVGPAVVGYTF. As DNA, the CDR3 is TGTGCCAGCAGCTTAGTGGGCCCGGCAGTCGTAGGCTACACCTTC. Full variable domain (outside the CDR3, taken from reference TRBV11-2 and TRBJ1-2): EAGVAQSPRYKIIEKRQSVAFWCNPISGHATLYWYQQILGQGPKLLIQFQNNGVVDDSQLPKDRFSAERLKGVDSTLKIQPAKLEDSAVYLCASSLVGPAVVGYTFGSGTRLTVV.

The J gene is TRBJ1-2, the V gene TRBV20-1; D might be TRBD1 (5 bases). CDR1 and CDR2 from the germline V gene are DFQATT and SNEGSKA (reference sequence). V lost 3 bases and J lost 0, with 14 bases in between. The CDR3 is made up of 15 amino acids. The CDR3 sequence: CSARGPAASNYGYTF. DNA of the CDR3: TGCAGTGCTAGGGGACCGGCAGCTTCTAACTATGGCTACACCTTC.

The genes are TRBV5-6 and TRBJ1-6, with D uncertain. Germline CDR1 is SGHDT and CDR2 is YYEEEE. The CDR3 spans 15 residues. Deletions cut 4 bases from V and 5 bases from J, with 13 bases between. CDR3 in DNA: TGTGCCAGCAGCCCAAAAGGGAGAAATAATTCACCCCTCCACTTT. Protein sequence: CASSPKGRNNSPLHF.

This clonotype was found once. This rearrangement joins TRBV12-3 or TRBV12-4 to TRBJ2-2; D not resolved. Trimming cost V 9 bases and J 2 bases, with 13 bases left between them. The CDR3 sequence is 14 residues long. The CDR3 is CASRPPANTGELFF. The CDR3 bases are TGTGCCAGTCGGCCGCCGGCAAACACCGGGGAGCTGTTTTTT.

This chain links TRBV9 with TRBJ1-1; D is unclear. Trimming took off 4 bases at V and 3 bases at J, with 19 bases between the two ends. CDR3 length equals 16 residues. Germline V gene data show CDR1 as SGDLS and CDR2 as YYNGEE. CDR3: CASSPSSLLRDTEAFF. CDR3 nucleotide sequence: TGTGCCAGCAGCCCATCATCACTACTTAGAGACACTGAAGCTTTCTTT.

Here the CDR3 reads CASSLTAGQETQYF. The CDR3 DNA reads as TGTGCCAGCAGCTTAACAGCAGGCCAGGAGACCCAGTACTTC. This sequence joins TRBV7-9 and TRBJ2-5; D not resolved. Germline loops: CDR1 SEHNR, CDR2 FQNEAQ (reference sequence). This CDR3 contains 14 residues. V lost 2 bases and J 5 bases, leaving 12 bases between the germline ends. The full variable domain, rest sourced from reference TRBV7-9 and TRBJ2-5, is DTGVSQNPRHKITKRGQNVTFRCDPISEHNRLYWYRQTLGQGPEFLTYFQNEAQLEKSRLLSDRFSAERPKGSFSTLEIQRTEQGDSAMYLCASSLTAGQETQYFGPGTRLLVL.

This clonotype was found once. V is TRBV5-1 and J is TRBJ1-2; TRBD1 might be the D (5 bases). From germline, CDR1 is SGHRS and CDR2 YFSETQ. CDR3 size: 15 residues. The germline V and J ends were trimmed by 0 bases and 7 bases, with 16 bases remaining between them. This CDR3 is CASSLVVQGGSGYTF. The CDR3 coding sequence is TGCGCCAGCAGCTTGGTGGTTCAGGGTGGAAGTGGCTACACCTTC.

The rearrangement uses TRBV4-1 and TRBJ1-5; tentatively, D is TRBD1 (6 bases). Germline CDR1 MGHRA, CDR2 YSYEKL. Trimming left V 1 base short and J 6 bases short, with 13 bases between. The CDR3 is made up of 15 amino acids. The CDR3 nucleotides are TGCGCCAGCAGCCAAGCGTTTTTGACAGGTCAGCCCCAGCATTTT. This encodes CASSQAFLTGQPQHF.